This paragraph reports one TCR beta chain. Measured with immunoSEQ multiplex PCR; TCRdb has only the in-frame clones, and not every one. The sample holds under 400,000 clones, 88% seen once. The trim removed 4 bases at V and 8 bases at J, leaving 16 bases unmatched. Germline values: CDR1 SGHDT, CDR2 YYEEEE. The CDR3 length is 18 residues. The sample belongs to a study of cytomegalovirus exposure and HLA in healthy donors. The sequencing input was PBMCs. J is TRBJ1-4 and V is TRBV5-6; TRBD1 agrees at 11 bases. The sequence came from a man aged 25 to 40 in good health and CMV-seronegative. The CDR3 DNA reads as TGTGCCAGCAGCCCCGCCTCGGGACAGGGGGAAAGGCACGAAAAACTGTTTTTT. It translates to CASSPASGQGERHEKLFF.